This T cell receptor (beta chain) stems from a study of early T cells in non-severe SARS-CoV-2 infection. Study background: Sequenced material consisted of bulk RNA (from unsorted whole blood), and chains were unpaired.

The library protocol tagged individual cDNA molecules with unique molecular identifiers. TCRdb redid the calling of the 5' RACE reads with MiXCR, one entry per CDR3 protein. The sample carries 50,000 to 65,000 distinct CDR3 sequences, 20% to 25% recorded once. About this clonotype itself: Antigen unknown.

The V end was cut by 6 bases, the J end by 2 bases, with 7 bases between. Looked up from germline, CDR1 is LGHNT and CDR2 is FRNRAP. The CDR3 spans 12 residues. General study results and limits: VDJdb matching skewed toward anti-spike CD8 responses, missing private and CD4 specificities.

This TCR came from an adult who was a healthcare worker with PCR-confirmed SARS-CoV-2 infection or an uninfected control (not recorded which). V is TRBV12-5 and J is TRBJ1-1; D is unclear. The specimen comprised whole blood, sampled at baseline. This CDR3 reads CASGIDNTEAFF. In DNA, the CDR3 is TGTGCTAGTGGAATAGACAACACTGAAGCTTTCTTT.